The rows below give T cell receptor beta chains drawn from one sample of a study of blood T cell repertoires in COVID-19. Repertoires were generated with immunoSEQ multiplex PCR, while TCRdb's copy carries only in-frame clones and drops some. The sample includes around 300,000 clones, 88% of them seen just once. Source material: PBMCs or T cells enriched from blood (not recorded which). The source of these receptors is a woman aged 45 to 65 who had recovered from COVID-19. Each CDR3 is given with its conserved first and last residue. A D gene is named only where the DNA matches it firmly. Size tells how often a clone was seen (once, few, many) or the class of an expanded clone, and some rows leave it out.

cdr3_nt cdr3_aa clone_size j_call v_call d_call
TGTGCCAGTAGTTTCACCGGGACAGGGTACACAGATACGCAGTATTTT CASSFTGTGYTDTQYF . TRBJ2-3 TRBV19 TRBD1
TGTGCCAGCTCGGACAACCTCTATGGCTACACCTTC CASSDNLYGYTF . TRBJ1-2 TRBV19 .
TGCGCCAGCAGCCAAGACCCGGGACTAGCGGGAGGTACAGATACGCAGTATTTT CASSQDPGLAGGTDTQYF . TRBJ2-3 TRBV4-1 TRBD2
TGTGCCAGCAGCCGATGCCTAGGGGTAGGGACTGAAGCTTTCTTT CASSRCLGVGTEAFF . TRBJ1-1 TRBV11-3 .
TGTGCCAGCAGATTCGGACAGGGTAATTCACCCCTCCACTTT CASRFGQGNSPLHF . TRBJ1-6 TRBV28 TRBD1
TGTGCCAGCAGCTTAGCCGTCAATTCACCCCTCCACTTT CASSLAVNSPLHF . TRBJ1-6 TRBV7-9 .
TGTGCCAGCAGTACAAGTTGGAACTATGGCTACACCTTC CASSTSWNYGYTF . TRBJ1-2 TRBV3-1/TRBV3-2 .
TGTGCCAGCAACCGACAGGGTCCCTATGGCTACACCTTC CASNRQGPYGYTF . TRBJ1-2 TRBV12-3/TRBV12-4 TRBD1
TGTGCCAGCAGTTTATCCTACAGGGGGCGAGGTGAAAAACTGTTTTTT CASSLSYRGRGEKLFF . TRBJ1-4 TRBV28 TRBD1
TGTGCCAGCAGTGCAGACCCGGGACAGGATAGCAATCAGCCCCAGCATTTT CASSADPGQDSNQPQHF . TRBJ1-5 TRBV28 TRBD1
TGTGCCAGCAGCTTGATGGTAGGAGGACCTAGCACAGATACGCAGTATTTT CASSLMVGGPSTDTQYF once TRBJ2-3 TRBV7-9 .
TGTGCCAGCAGCCTCGGGGGGACTAGCGGGAGATGGGAGCAGTTCTTC CASSLGGTSGRWEQFF . TRBJ2-1 TRBV28 TRBD2
TGTGCCAGCTCAAACAGCAGGAATGAAAAACTGTTTTTT CASSNSRNEKLFF . TRBJ1-4 TRBV18 .
TGTGCCAGCAGCTTAACGTTCGGGGTTGATAGTGAGCAGTTCTTC CASSLTFGVDSEQFF . TRBJ2-1 TRBV7-3 .
TGTGCCAGCAGCCGCCGCCAGGGGGCTAGCACAGATACGCAGTATTTT CASSRRQGASTDTQYF . TRBJ2-3 TRBV28 TRBD1
TGTGCCAGCAGAGGGACAGGGGGGGGAAACACCATATATTTT CASRGTGGGNTIYF . TRBJ1-3 TRBV28 TRBD1
TGTGCCAGCAGTTTGTGGTCGGGGGGTGGTAGTCAGCCCCAGCATTTT CASSLWSGGGSQPQHF . TRBJ1-5 TRBV28 .
TGTGCCAGCAGCTTAGTTCTAGCGGGGGCGAACACCGGGGAGCTGTTTTTT CASSLVLAGANTGELFF . TRBJ2-2 TRBV7-2 TRBD2
TGCAGTGCTAGTCAGCTGAGGCAGGGGGTTCAGCCCCAGCATTTT CSASQLRQGVQPQHF . TRBJ1-5 TRBV20-1 TRBD1
TGTGCCAGCAGCCAATCCCCACTAGCAGGGACCGGGGAGCTGTTTTTT CASSQSPLAGTGELFF once TRBJ2-2 TRBV3-1/TRBV3-2 .
TGTGCCAGCAGTTTACGGCCAGGCAGGACTGAAGCTTTCTTT CASSLRPGRTEAFF . TRBJ1-1 TRBV28 .
TGCGCCAGCAGCTTGGCTCGGAGAGAGCAGTTCTTC CASSLARREQFF . TRBJ2-1 TRBV5-1 .
TGCGCCAGCAGCCCGTTTAGCGGGACGCCCTCAGATACGCAGTATTTT CASSPFSGTPSDTQYF . TRBJ2-3 TRBV5-1 TRBD2
TGTGCCAGCTCACCAGACATGTCGAACACTGAAGCTTTCTTT CASSPDMSNTEAFF . TRBJ1-1 TRBV18 .
TGTGCCAGCAGCTTAAGGACTGGCTCCTACAATGAGCAGTTCTTC CASSLRTGSYNEQFF . TRBJ2-1 TRBV11-1 .
TGTGCCAGCAGCCATCCGGGACTTTTCAATGAGCAGTTCTTC CASSHPGLFNEQFF few TRBJ2-1 TRBV4-2 .
TGTGCCAGCAGCTTGACTGTTAACTATGGCTACACCTTC CASSLTVNYGYTF . TRBJ1-2 TRBV6-5 .
TGCAGTGTGCAGGGAACGAATGGCTACACCTTC CSVQGTNGYTF once TRBJ1-2 TRBV20-1 .
TGTGCCAGCAGTTACTCTTCGGGGGGGTATGGCTACACCTTC CASSYSSGGYGYTF . TRBJ1-2 TRBV6-5 .
TGTGCCAGCAGAGGCCGGGACAGAGTAAATTCACCCCTCCACTTT CASRGRDRVNSPLHF . TRBJ1-6 TRBV25-1 TRBD1
TGTGCCAGCTCACCTGCTACTGGGACAAAGGTTGGGGAGCTGTTTTTT CASSPATGTKVGELFF . TRBJ2-2 TRBV18 .
TGTGCCAGCAGCTTGGGGGGTAGCGAGGTCAATGAGCAGTTCTTC CASSLGGSEVNEQFF . TRBJ2-1 TRBV5-4 .
TGTGCCAGCAGCTTAATCTCGGGAGGACCCAATGAGCAGTTCTTC CASSLISGGPNEQFF . TRBJ2-1 TRBV7-6 TRBD2
TGTGCCAGCAGTTCACAGATCTCTGGAAACACCATATATTTT CASSSQISGNTIYF once TRBJ1-3 TRBV27 .
TGTGCCACCAGCAAAGACAGGGCACCCGTCACCGGGGAGCTGTTTTTT CATSKDRAPVTGELFF . TRBJ2-2 TRBV15 TRBD1
TGCGCCAGCAAAAGACAGCCCCAAGAGACCCAGTACTTC CASKRQPQETQYF . TRBJ2-5 TRBV5-1 .
TGTGCCTGGGAAACAGGGGGCCTAAGACAGTACTTC CAWETGGLRQYF . TRBJ2-7 TRBV30 TRBD1
TGTGCCAGCAGTCCCGACAGGAATCAGCCCCAGCATTTT CASSPDRNQPQHF . TRBJ1-5 TRBV27 .
TGTGCCACCAGCTACCGGACTAGCGGGGTATACGAGCAGTACTTC CATSYRTSGVYEQYF . TRBJ2-7 TRBV15 TRBD2
TGTGCCAGCAGTGCACAGGGGGGAAGTCTCTACGAGCAGTACTTC CASSAQGGSLYEQYF . TRBJ2-7 TRBV28 TRBD1